One T cell receptor beta chain is described in this entry. Its antigen is not known. This sample is drawn from a study of cytomegalovirus exposure and HLA in healthy donors. 60 Vbeta and 13 Jbeta primers were used in PCR. Measured with immunoSEQ multiplex PCR; TCRdb has only the in-frame clones, and not every one. The sample shows fewer than 250,000 clones, about 80% of them seen only once. Study-level points and caveats: It was reported that TCR beta sequences correctly inferred the HLA-A and HLA-B alleles for most subjects. Later on, an analysis tied roughly 17,000 TCR beta sequences to HLA alleles at 0.05 false discovery rate. The classifier was said to identify cytomegalovirus status with high specificity and sensitivity.

Germline CDR1 and CDR2: SGHRS and YFSETQ. Trimming took 0 bases from V and 0 from J, leaving 7 bases between them. This CDR3 spans 15 amino acids. The sequenced sample was PBMCs. This receptor was obtained from a man aged 40-55 years in good health and CMV-seropositive. This chain links TRBV5-1 with TRBJ1-3, with a possible D match to TRBD1 (6 bases). The CDR3 nucleotides read TGCGCCAGCAGCTTGGGGGACACCTCTGGAAACACCATATATTTT. Translated: CASSLGDTSGNTIYF.